The subject of this entry is one T cell receptor beta chain. Its antigen is unknown. This entry belongs to a study of T-cell reconstitution after alpha-beta-depleted transplantation in children. The CDR3 runs 14 residues. Germline V lookup: CDR1 LGHDT, CDR2 YNNKEL (reference sequence). With 5 bases clipped from V and 4 bases from J, the junction kept 7 bases outside the gene matches. The study's findings and limits: By one year post-transplant, T-cell counts and diversity largely arose from T cells that were newly produced.

Preparation of the TCRbeta library used unique molecular identifiers. TCRdb processed the PCR reads anew with MiXCR; each CDR3 protein has one entry. The data hold approximately 230,000 distinct CDR3 sequences, with more than 20% observed a single time. The source was PBMCs, mostly from graft donor cells, collected 360 days after TCRalphabeta/CD19-depleted stem cell transplant. The source is a female patient between 2 and 15 years old who had a stem cell transplant for congenital amegakaryocytic thrombocytopenia, so the T cells may come from the graft donor. The chain employs TRBV3-1 and TRBJ1-1; 7 bases agree with TRBD1. In DNA, the CDR3 is TGTGCCAGCAGCGCCCCGACAGGGATCACTGAAGCTTTCTTT. This codes for CASSAPTGITEAFF.